A selection of T cell receptor beta chains follows, all from one sample in a study of pediatric ulcerative colitis. Clones were sequenced by immunoSEQ multiplex PCR, and TCRdb holds only the in-frame ones, with some missing. The sample lists about 35,000 clones; roughly three quarters were seen once. Material: gut tissue. Every receptor here comes from a boy between 10 and 17 years old with mild ulcerative colitis. The CDR3 runs from the conserved cysteine through the conserved F or W. D genes are given only for firm matches. Only part of the rows carry a size: once, few, many, or a class if the clone is expanded.

d_call | j_call | clone_size | v_call | cdr3_aa | cdr3_nt
NA | TRBJ2-1 | NA | TRBV18 | CASSPPRENSYNEQFF | TGTGCCAGCTCACCACCGCGGGAAAACTCCTACAATGAGCAGTTCTTC
NA | TRBJ1-1 | NA | TRBV19 | CASSTLQGGTEAFF | TGTGCCAGTAGTACGCTACAGGGAGGAACTGAAGCTTTCTTT
TRBD1 | TRBJ1-5 | NA | TRBV5-8 | CASSPDRGDGQPQHF | TGTGCCAGCAGCCCCGACAGGGGTGACGGTCAGCCCCAGCATTTT
NA | TRBJ1-2 | few | TRBV29-1 | CSVARLGKAASYGYTF | TGCAGCGTTGCCCGTCTTGGCAAAGCCGCCTCCTATGGCTACACCTTC
NA | TRBJ1-2 | NA | TRBV4-2 | CASSRGQDYGYTF | TGTGCCAGCAGCCGGGGGCAGGACTATGGCTACACCTTC
TRBD1 | TRBJ1-6 | NA | TRBV6-5 | CASSSADRGGSPLHF | TGTGCCAGCAGTTCCGCGGACAGGGGTGGATCACCCCTCCACTTT
NA | TRBJ1-6 | NA | TRBV15 | CATSLADGTTLHF | TGTGCCACATCTTTGGCTGACGGGACCACCCTCCACTTT
NA | TRBJ1-5 | few | TRBV4-1 | CASSQEGGRVDQPQHF | TGCGCCAGCAGCCAAGAAGGCGGCAGGGTTGATCAGCCCCAGCATTTT
TRBD1 | TRBJ1-2 | NA | TRBV10-3 | CAISGPGQGAYYGYTF | TGTGCCATCAGTGGCCCGGGACAGGGGGCGTACTATGGCTACACCTTC
NA | TRBJ1-6 | NA | TRBV5-4 | CASSHIIDRPHNSPLHF | TGTGCCAGCAGCCATATCATCGACAGGCCTCATAATTCACCCCTCCACTTT
NA | TRBJ1-5 | NA | TRBV4-1 | CASSQDSFQPQHF | TGCGCCAGCAGCCAAGATAGTTTCCAGCCCCAGCATTTT
TRBD2 | TRBJ2-3 | NA | TRBV5-8 | CAGARAGGRADTQYF | TGTGCCGGGGCCAGAGCGGGGGGACGGGCAGATACGCAGTATTTT
NA | TRBJ1-6 | NA | TRBV5-5 | CASSFGVWNSPLHF | TGTGCCAGCAGCTTCGGGGTCTGGAATTCACCCCTCCACTTT
NA | TRBJ1-5 | NA | TRBV4-2 | CASSQGPLASSNQPQHF | TGTGCCAGCAGCCAAGGGCCGTTGGCAAGTAGCAATCAGCCCCAGCATTTT
NA | TRBJ2-2 | NA | TRBV4-1 | CASSGQNRGTTGELFF | TGCGCCAGCAGCGGGCAGAACAGAGGCACGACCGGGGAGCTGTTTTTT
NA | TRBJ1-3 | NA | TRBV5-1 | CASSAGSNPGNTIYF | TGCGCCAGCTCAGCCGGGAGCAACCCTGGAAACACCATATATTTT
TRBD1 | TRBJ1-6 | NA | TRBV5-1 | CASSLAQAGGQVNSPLHF | TGCGCCAGCAGCTTGGCCCAAGCCGGGGGACAGGTTAATTCACCCCTCCACTTT
NA | TRBJ1-1 | NA | TRBV27 | CASSLGQTTEAFF | TGTGCCAGCAGTTTAGGACAGACGACTGAAGCTTTCTTT
NA | TRBJ2-7 | NA | TRBV5-6 | CASSLVGRAYEQYF | TGTGCCAGCAGCTTGGTGGGGAGAGCCTACGAGCAGTACTTC
NA | TRBJ1-1 | NA | TRBV5-1 | CASSFQFYREGTEAFF | TGCGCCAGCAGCTTCCAATTTTATAGGGAGGGCACTGAAGCTTTCTTT
NA | TRBJ1-5 | NA | TRBV4-1 | CASSQGFRKLDQPQHF | TGCGCCAGCAGCCAAGGGTTCAGAAAGTTGGATCAGCCCCAGCATTTT
TRBD2 | TRBJ2-3 | NA | TRBV4-1 | CASSLTSSGGADTQYF | TGCGCCAGCAGCCTTACCAGTAGCGGGGGGGCGGATACGCAGTATTTT
NA | TRBJ2-2 | NA | TRBV27 | CASTHGAEKTGELFF | TGTGCCAGCACTCATGGGGCGGAAAAAACCGGGGAGCTGTTTTTT
TRBD2 | TRBJ2-1 | NA | TRBV5-1 | CASSLYGGGAGEQFF | TGCGCCAGCAGCTTGTATGGCGGGGGGGCCGGTGAGCAGTTCTTC
TRBD2 | TRBJ2-3 | NA | TRBV7-3 | CASSPMGLALGVDTQYF | TGTGCCAGCAGCCCCATGGGACTAGCGTTGGGGGTGGATACGCAGTATTTT
TRBD2 | TRBJ2-3 | NA | TRBV7-6 | CASSLTSSGAGTDTQYF | TGTGCCAGCAGCTTAACCTCGAGCGGGGCGGGGACAGATACGCAGTATTTT
NA | TRBJ1-2 | NA | TRBV7-9 | CASSPPNSPGYTF | TGTGCCAGCAGCCCTCCAAACTCCCCTGGCTACACCTTC
NA | TRBJ2-7 | NA | TRBV2 | CATSQGSYEQYF | TGTGCCACTTCACAGGGCTCCTACGAGCAGTACTTC
NA | TRBJ1-1 | few | TRBV30 | CAWSVLQGEAFF | TGTGCCTGGAGTGTACTTCAGGGAGAAGCTTTCTTT
NA | TRBJ1-4 | few | TRBV5-1 | CASSLSGFAANEKLFF | TGCGCCAGCAGCTTGTCCGGGTTCGCGGCTAATGAAAAACTGTTTTTT
NA | TRBJ1-1 | NA | TRBV5-6 | CASSSGHTEAFF | TGTGCCAGCAGCTCTGGGCACACTGAAGCTTTCTTT
NA | TRBJ2-1 | once | TRBV19 | CASSYNEDEQFF | TGTGCCAGTAGTTATAATGAGGATGAGCAGTTCTTC
TRBD1 | TRBJ1-2 | NA | TRBV4-2 | CASSQIDREGYGYTF | TGTGCCAGCAGCCAGATAGACAGGGAGGGCTATGGCTACACCTTC
NA | TRBJ1-1 | once | TRBV5-1 | CASSPWGDPRTEAFF | TGCGCCAGCAGCCCTTGGGGGGACCCGAGGACTGAAGCTTTCTTT
NA | TRBJ2-3 | NA | TRBV7-3 | CASKAGSTDTQYF | TGTGCCAGCAAGGCCGGGAGCACAGATACGCAGTATTTT
NA | TRBJ2-1 | NA | TRBV4-2 | CASSPLRGPSYNEQFF | TGTGCCAGCAGTCCTTTGCGGGGGCCTTCCTACAATGAGCAGTTCTTC
TRBD1 | TRBJ1-3 | NA | TRBV11-2 | CASSLGRGNTIYF | TGTGCCAGCAGCTTAGGCAGGGGGAACACCATATATTTT
NA | TRBJ1-2 | NA | TRBV7-8 | CASSPGITGPYGYTF | TGTGCCAGCAGCCCCGGAATCACAGGCCCCTATGGCTACACCTTC
NA | TRBJ1-4 | few | TRBV5-8 | CASSAGTAATNEKLFF | TGTGCCAGCAGCGCAGGGACGGCCGCAACTAATGAAAAACTGTTTTTT
NA | TRBJ1-1 | NA | TRBV6-1 | CASSEGALDEAFF | TGTGCCAGCAGTGAGGGGGCTTTGGATGAAGCTTTCTTT
NA | TRBJ2-7 | NA | TRBV7-9 | CASSLAGSYEQYF | TGTGCCAGCAGCTTAGCAGGGTCCTACGAGCAGTACTTC
NA | TRBJ1-2 | NA | TRBV29-1 | CSVDSGRGTAYYGYTF | TGCAGCGTTGATTCGGGTCGCGGGACGGCCTACTATGGCTACACCTTC
NA | TRBJ1-1 | NA | TRBV4-1 | CASSQVFAGIQAFF | TGCGCCAGCAGCCAAGTATTTGCTGGGATACAAGCTTTCTTT
TRBD1 | TRBJ1-4 | NA | TRBV5-4 | CASSRTGTGGEKLFF | TGTGCCAGCAGCAGAACCGGGACAGGGGGTGAAAAACTGTTTTTT
NA | TRBJ1-1 | few | TRBV5-8 | CASSLVGGRLVAFF | TGTGCCAGCAGCTTGGTGGGGGGCCGACTTGTAGCTTTCTTT
NA | TRBJ2-3 | once | TRBV5-6 | CASSSGGPGGTDTQYF | TGTGCCAGCAGCTCCGGGGGGCCAGGGGGCACAGATACGCAGTATTTT
NA | TRBJ2-5 | NA | TRBV9 | CASSPFGGRQETQYF | TGTGCCAGCAGCCCTTTCGGGGGGCGCCAAGAGACCCAGTACTTC
TRBD1 | TRBJ1-2 | NA | TRBV18 | CASSAAGGADYGYTF | TGTGCCAGCTCAGCGGCAGGGGGCGCAGACTATGGCTACACCTTC
TRBD1 | TRBJ2-1 | NA | TRBV9 | CASSVTGAYNEQFF | TGTGCCAGCAGCGTGACAGGGGCCTACAATGAGCAGTTCTTC
NA | TRBJ1-6 | few | TRBV10-2 | CASSALGPRNSPLHF | TGCGCCAGCAGTGCGTTAGGGCCTAGAAATTCACCCCTCCACTTT